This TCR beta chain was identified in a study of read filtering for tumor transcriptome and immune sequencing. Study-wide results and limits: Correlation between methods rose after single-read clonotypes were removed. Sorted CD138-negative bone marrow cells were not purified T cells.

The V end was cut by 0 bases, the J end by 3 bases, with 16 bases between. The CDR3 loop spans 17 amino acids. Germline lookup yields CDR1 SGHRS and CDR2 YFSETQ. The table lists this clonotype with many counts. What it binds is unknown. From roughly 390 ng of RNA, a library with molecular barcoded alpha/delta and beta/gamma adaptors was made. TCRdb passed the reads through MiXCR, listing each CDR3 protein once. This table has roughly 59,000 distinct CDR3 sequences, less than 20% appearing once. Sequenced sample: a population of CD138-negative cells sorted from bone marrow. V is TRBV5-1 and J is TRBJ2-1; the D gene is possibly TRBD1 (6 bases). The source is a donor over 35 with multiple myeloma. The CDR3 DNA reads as TGCGCCAGCAGCTTGGGGGTACAGGGCTCCGTCTACAATGAGCAGTTCTTC. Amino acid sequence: CASSLGVQGSVYNEQFF.